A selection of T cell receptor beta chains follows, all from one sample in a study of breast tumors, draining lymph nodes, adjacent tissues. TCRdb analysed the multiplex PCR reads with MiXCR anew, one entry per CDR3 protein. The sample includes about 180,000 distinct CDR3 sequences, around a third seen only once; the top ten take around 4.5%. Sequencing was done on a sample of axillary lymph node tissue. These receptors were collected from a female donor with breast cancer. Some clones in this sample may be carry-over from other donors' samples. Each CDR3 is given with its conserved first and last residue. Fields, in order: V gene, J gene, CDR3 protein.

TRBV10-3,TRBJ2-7,CAISDGPGLAGGILTYEQYF
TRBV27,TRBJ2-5,CASSLSYGRETQYF
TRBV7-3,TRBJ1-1,CASSPGGPNTEAFF
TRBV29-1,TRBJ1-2,CSVDEGRGGNYGYTF
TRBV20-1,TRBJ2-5,CSAVPRQGGETQYF
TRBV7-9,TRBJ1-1,CASSPVGGSTEAFF
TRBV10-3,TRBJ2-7,CAISTGTSTFYEQYF
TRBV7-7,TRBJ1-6,CASSHHGTGGAWGRSPLHF
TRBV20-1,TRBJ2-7,CSAREGSTYAQYF
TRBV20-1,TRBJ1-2,CSATTTGGLDGYTF
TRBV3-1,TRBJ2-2,CASSLQGGELFF
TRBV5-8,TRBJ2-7,CANSLGTAQGAGYERYF
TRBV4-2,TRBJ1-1,CASSQDYRGSAEAFF
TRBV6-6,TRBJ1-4,CASRGTVRGTNEKLFF
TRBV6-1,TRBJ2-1,CANSEIGLAGNEQFF
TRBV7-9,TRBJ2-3,CASSRGLAGSTDTQYF
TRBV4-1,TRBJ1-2,CASSQDSTRGTGGYYGYTF
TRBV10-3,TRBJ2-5,CAISGVGTSETQYF
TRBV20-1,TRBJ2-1,CSVHSGGLSYNEQFF
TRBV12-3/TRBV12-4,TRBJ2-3,CASSPQTGTGNNEQYF
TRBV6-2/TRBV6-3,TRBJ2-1,CASSYWGNEQFF
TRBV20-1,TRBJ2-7,CSARPQREVLSYEQYF
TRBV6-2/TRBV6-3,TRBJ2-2,CASSYWDSATGELFF
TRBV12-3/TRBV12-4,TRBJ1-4,CASSLGRTGLNEKLFF
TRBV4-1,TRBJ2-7,CASSQGQGEITYEQYF
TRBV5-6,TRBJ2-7,CASIAQETAYEQYF
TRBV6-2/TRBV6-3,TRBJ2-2,CASSYYGQGAYTGELFF
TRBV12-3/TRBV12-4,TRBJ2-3,CASRTGYHTDTQYF
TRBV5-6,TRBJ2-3,CASSLARATQYF
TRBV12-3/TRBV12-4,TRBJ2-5,CASRAFGGETQYF
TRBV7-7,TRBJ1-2,CASSLSRPVINYGYTF
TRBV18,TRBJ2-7,CASSPIPYSYEQYF
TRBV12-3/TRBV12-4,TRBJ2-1,CASSLLALGSYNEQFF
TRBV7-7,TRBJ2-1,CASSIGRNNEQFF
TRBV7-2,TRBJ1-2,CASSAQEGFNYGYPF
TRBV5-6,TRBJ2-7,CASSFLSGYEQYF
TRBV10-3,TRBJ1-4,CAISESAATGGNEKLFF
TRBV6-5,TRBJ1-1,CASSRRGYTEAFF
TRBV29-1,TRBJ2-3,CSVSPSGSTDTQYF
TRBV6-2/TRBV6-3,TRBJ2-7,CASSHSNSYEQYF
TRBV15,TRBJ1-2,CATSRDPGMNYGYTF
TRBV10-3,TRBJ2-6,CAISEIPTASGANVLTF
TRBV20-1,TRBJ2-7,CSARDFTSGPPYEQYF
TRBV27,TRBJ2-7,CASSSLVGQGRHEQYF
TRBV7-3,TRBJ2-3,CASSLLRTDTQYF
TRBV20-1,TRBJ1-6,CSAEGSDRTSSYNSPLHF
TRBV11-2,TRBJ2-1,CASSQLAGLSSYNEQFF
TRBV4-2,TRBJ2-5,CASSQGTSGGAGLETQYF
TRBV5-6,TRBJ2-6,CASSSVDRAISGANVLTF
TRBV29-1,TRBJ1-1,CSVEAQGARTEALF
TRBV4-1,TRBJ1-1,CASSQVLTMNTEAFF
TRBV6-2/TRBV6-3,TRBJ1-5,CASSYQRGEGYGNQPQHF
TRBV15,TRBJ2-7,CATSSGGVASGGAPPCSYEQYF
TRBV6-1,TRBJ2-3,CASSVSEYTDTQYF
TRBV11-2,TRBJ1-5,CASSPKGMTVLEPQHF
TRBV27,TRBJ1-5,CASSLSPGNQPQHF
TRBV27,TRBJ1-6,CASSLGAQVSYNSPLHF
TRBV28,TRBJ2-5,CASSAPQETQYF